These 31 T cell receptor delta chains share one sample of origin, sequenced in a study of gamma-delta T cells after stem cell transplantation. TCRdb applied CATT to the RT-PCR reads for clone calling. The sample carries roughly 2,100 delta-chain clones, under 4% recorded once. Input material: gamma-delta T cells. Receptor source: a human donor. It is not recorded whose cells these are; they may come from a transplant donor.

A few counts support this clone. The chain employs TRDV2 and TRDJ1; 7 bases map to TRDD3. This CDR3 comprises 16 residues. Germline CDR1 reads GEAIGNYY; CDR2 reads EKD. The V and J ends lost 2 bases and 2 bases, in that order; junction bases with no gene match: 10. The CDR3 spells CACDMVGDLGTDKLIF. The CDR3 DNA reads as TGTGCCTGTGACATGGTGGGGGACCTCGGGACCGATAAACTCATCTTT.

About this clone: The protein given by TCRdb reflects a much larger clone and differs at residue 9 from this DNA's translation, likely from a read error; the protein shown is the DNA's translation. The chain combines TRDV2 with TRDJ1, with TRDD3 identical over 9 bases. The V and J ends lost 0 bases and 5 bases, in that order; junction bases with no gene match: 15. CDR3 length equals 18 residues. Germline-derived CDR1 and CDR2 are GEAIGNYY and EKD. The CDR3 DNA reads as TGTGCCTGTGACACCCTATCGGTGCCGGGGGATACAAGTGATAAACTCATCTTT. Amino acids: CACDTLSVPGDTSDKLIF.

This clone was seen a few times. The likely explanation is a read error, given a far larger clone one base away. In the same sample, other DNA sequences code for this CDR3. This rearrangement joins TRDV2 to TRDJ1; the match to TRDD3 covers 13 bases. The CDR3 is 15 amino acids. Germline assignment: CDR1 GEAIGNYY and CDR2 EKD. The CDR3 region has the DNA TGTGCCTGCGACACCGTGGGGACTGGGGGATACGAACTCATCTTT. Translating it yields CACDTVGTGGYELIF.

Only a few counts were recorded for this clone. With a far larger clone one base away, a read error is the likely cause. The chain uses TRDV2 and TRDJ1; 12 bases match TRDD3. J was trimmed by 4 bases and V by 3 bases; bases with no gene match: 11. The CDR3 is 17 residues long. Germline V gene lookup returns CDR1 GEAIGNYY and CDR2 EKD. The DNA of the CDR3 is TGTGCCTGTGACGCGCTGGGGGATACGCAGCGAAACGATAAACTCATCTTT. As protein: CACDALGDTQRNDKLIF.

V is TRDV3 and J is TRDJ1; D is unresolved. Per germline, CDR1 TVYSNPD and CDR2 GDNSRS (reference sequence). Trimming cost V 2 bases and J 1 base, with 20 bases left between them. CDR3 length: 16 amino acids. The CDR3 bases are TGTGCCTTTGTACTAGGATCGGACGGGCCCACCGATAAACTCATCTTT. As protein: CAFVLGSDGPTDKLIF.

On this clone: Possible read error: a much larger clone is one base away. The sample has other DNA sequences that encode this CDR3 too. This chain connects TRDV1 to TRDJ2; 8 bases align to TRDD3. The CDR3 has 21 amino acids. Germline-derived CDR1 and CDR2 are TSWWSYY and QGS. CDR3 DNA: TGTGCTCTCGGGGAACTTGGTTTGGATGGGATACGCCTCCGTTTGACAGCACAACTCTTCTTT. This gives the protein CALGELGLDGIRLRLTAQLFF.

Within the sample, this clone is large. V usage is TRDV2 and J usage is TRDJ1, with 8 bases fitting TRDD3. The V segment lost 2 bases and the J segment 2 bases; nucleotides outside the gene matches: 6. Germline loops: CDR1 GEAIGNYY, CDR2 EKD. This CDR3 spans 15 amino acids. The CDR3 DNA sequence: TGTGCCTGTGACAACTTGGGGGATGGGACCGATAAACTCATCTTT. Amino acid sequence: CACDNLGDGTDKLIF.

About this clone: TCRdb records a much larger clone's protein for this DNA, with a difference at residue 4 that likely arises from a read error; the protein given is the translation of the DNA. This rearrangement joins TRDV2 to TRDJ1; TRDD3 matches at 8 bases. Losses at the gene ends were 5 bases for V and 8 bases for J; bases not matched to a gene: 15. CDR1 is GEAIGNYY, CDR2 EKD, per germline. The CDR3 runs 15 residues. In DNA form, the CDR3 reads TGTGCCTGTGGCCGACTGGGGGGGCCTTTTGGAAAACTCATCTTT. Protein: CACGRLGGPFGKLIF.

This clone was counted only a few times. A far larger clone is one nucleotide away, so this likely arose from a read error. Other DNA sequences in the sample encode the same CDR3. The chain recombines TRDV2 with TRDJ1, with no clear D. V dropped 1 base and J dropped 7 bases, with 18 bases sitting between them. This CDR3 is 15 amino acids long. Germline assignment: CDR1 GEAIGNYY and CDR2 EKD. CDR3 DNA sequence: TGTGCCTGTGACACTGTTGGGTCGAAAGGTGGTAAACTCATCTTT. Protein sequence: CACDTVGSKGGKLIF.

This clone was recorded a few times. J is TRDJ3 and V is TRDV2; TRDD3 matches 11 bases. Per the germline V gene, CDR1 is GEAIGNYY and CDR2 is EKD. V was pared by 2 bases and J by 0 bases, with 5 bases of the junction left unmatched. This CDR3 has 19 amino acids. Here the CDR3 reads CACDRLGDTLSWDTRQMFF. CDR3 DNA sequence: TGTGCCTGTGACAGGCTGGGGGATACACTCTCCTGGGACACCCGACAGATGTTTTTC.

Of note for this clone: The mismatch at residue 13 between this DNA's translation and the TCRdb protein of a much larger clone likely reflects a read error; the protein shown is translated from the DNA. V is TRDV2 and J is TRDJ1; TRDD3 is a possible D gene (6 bases). The CDR3 consists of 16 residues. Germline V CDR1 and CDR2: GEAIGNYY, EKD. The CDR3 reads CACDSLSTGNTDRLIF. CDR3 nucleotide sequence: TGTGCCTGTGACTCCCTAAGTACTGGGAACACCGATAGACTCATCTTT.

Worth noting for this clone: One base separates it from a far larger clone, so it is likely a read error. CDR3 nucleotides: TGTGCCTGTGACACCGTACTGGGGGATACCGACTCCTGGGACGCCCGACAGATGTTTTTC. Translated, it gives CACDTVLGDTDSWDARQMFF. The chain uses TRDV2 and TRDJ3; TRDD3 aligns across 12 bases. This CDR3 is built from 20 residues. Germline CDR1 and CDR2: GEAIGNYY and EKD.

In regard to this clone: The protein given by TCRdb reflects a much larger clone and differs at residue 6 from this DNA's translation, likely from a read error; the protein shown is the DNA's translation. The chain employs TRDV2 and TRDJ2, with TRDD3 matching 10 bases. This CDR3 region has 17 residues. Losses at the gene ends were 3 bases for V and 8 bases for J; bases not matched to a gene: 14. Germline-derived CDR1 and CDR2 are GEAIGNYY and EKD. In nucleotides, the CDR3 is TGTGCCTGTGACCCTCCTACTGGGGGATCCCGCTCCGCACAACTCTTCTTT. Encoded protein: CACDPPTGGSRSAQLFF.

This clone qualifies as medium-sized (0.01 to 0.1%). Since a far larger clone is one base different, this is likely a read error. Other DNA sequences of this sample code for an identical CDR3. This chain links TRDV2 with TRDJ1; 8 bases map to TRDD3. Germline CDR1 is GEAIGNYY and CDR2 is EKD. With 7 bases clipped from V and 0 bases from J, the junction kept 12 bases outside the gene matches. The CDR3 totals 16 residues. As DNA, the CDR3 is TGTGCCTGCGATTTACTGGGGGCTCAGTACACCGATAAACTCATCTTT. It translates to CACDLLGAQYTDKLIF.

The chain joins TRDV2 to TRDJ1; 12 positions agree with TRDD3. CDR1 and CDR2 from the germline V gene are GEAIGNYY and EKD. The V segment lost 4 bases and the J segment 2 bases; nucleotides outside the gene matches: 7. CDR3 size: 16 residues. The CDR3 nucleotides are TGTGCCTGTGATTCCTTACTGGGGGATACAACCGATAAACTCATCTTT. Translated, it gives CACDSLLGDTTDKLIF.

As to this clone: At one end, the junction sequence differs from germline, possibly due to a read error. The V gene is TRDV2, the J gene TRDJ1; 9 positions match TRDD3. The CDR3 is 16 amino acids. Germline assignment: CDR1 GEAIGNYY and CDR2 EKD. The CDR3: CACDTVLGENTDKLIF. The CDR3, as DNA: TGTGCTTGTGACACCGTACTGGGGGAAAACACTGATAAACTCATCTTT.

Points on this clone: TCRdb records a much larger clone's protein for this DNA, with a difference at residue 16 that likely arises from a read error; the protein given is the translation of the DNA. The chain combines TRDV2 with TRDJ1, with 12 bases lining up with TRDD3. Losses at the gene ends were 0 bases for V and 8 bases for J; bases not matched to a gene: 18. CDR3 length equals 19 residues. Per germline, CDR1 GEAIGNYY and CDR2 EKD. CDR3 amino acids: CACDTVVGGKGWGIRKLIF. The DNA for the CDR3 is TGTGCCTGTGACACCGTGGTCGGGGGCAAGGGCTGGGGGATACGCAAACTCATCTTT.

Note on this clone: A far larger clone differs by one base, so this is likely a read error. Other DNA sequences of this sample code for an identical CDR3. The chain has TRDV2 and TRDJ1; D is perhaps TRDD3 (5 bases). CDR3 length: 17 amino acids. CDR1 GEAIGNYY and CDR2 EKD come from the germline V gene. Deletions cut 0 bases from V and 4 bases from J, with 20 bases between. Here the CDR3 reads CACDTSLLRGTNDKLIF. DNA for the CDR3: TGTGCCTGTGACACCTCACTCTTACGGGGAACCAACGATAAACTCATCTTT.

This clone was counted a few times. A much larger clone lies one base from this, so it may be a read error. Other DNA sequences in this sample translate to the same CDR3. The chain combines TRDV2 with TRDJ1; tentative D call: TRDD2 (5 bases). Germline V lookup: CDR1 GEAIGNYY, CDR2 EKD. Trimming left V 3 bases short and J 2 bases short, with 21 bases between. CDR3 size: 17 residues. The DNA of the CDR3 is TGTGCCTGTGACGTCCTATCAGGACCTAAACTGACCGATAAACTCATCTTT. Translation: CACDVLSGPKLTDKLIF.

This clone showed up just a few times. A read error likely explains why the TCRdb protein, taken from a much larger clone, differs from this DNA's translation at residues 5 and 11; the protein shown is translated from the DNA. The chain recombines TRDV2 with TRDJ1; the D gene is possibly TRDD3 (6 bases). Germline V gene lookup returns CDR1 GEAIGNYY and CDR2 EKD. V lost 3 bases and J lost 1, with 23 bases in between. CDR3 size: 18 residues. The CDR3 DNA sequence: TGTGCCTGTGACGCCCTCCACCGTACTGGGAGATCCACCGATAAACTCATCTTT. Translation gives CACDALHRTGRSTDKLIF.

This clone was detected only a few times. TCRdb lists the protein of a much larger clone for this DNA, which differs at residue 8, so this is likely a read error; the protein given here is translated from the DNA itself. V and J are TRDV2 and TRDJ1, with TRDD3 as a possible D gene (5 bases). The CDR3 length is 18 residues. V was cut by 0 bases and J by 4 bases, with 23 bases left in between. From germline, CDR1 is GEAIGNYY and CDR2 EKD. The CDR3 spells CACDTVSEGPPLGDKLIF. The DNA for the CDR3 is TGTGCCTGTGACACCGTGTCTGAGGGTCCCCCTCTGGGCGATAAACTCATCTTT.

This clone was counted a few times. The TCRdb protein comes from a much larger clone and disagrees with this DNA's translation at residue 13, likely due to a read error; the protein given here is derived from the DNA. In DNA, the CDR3 is TGTGCCTGTGACTCGATTAGCTCCTGGGACACCCGACATATGTTTTTC. It translates to CACDSISSWDTRHMFF. The chain has TRDV2 and TRDJ3, with a tentative D call TRDD3 (5 bases). This CDR3 has 16 residues. In germline, CDR1 is GEAIGNYY, CDR2 EKD.

Judged by abundance, this clone is medium-sized. The chain combines TRDV2 with TRDJ1; 8 bases are shared with TRDD3. The length of the CDR3 is 19 residues. CDR1 and CDR2 from the germline V gene are GEAIGNYY and EKD. The V segment lost 3 bases and the J segment 0 bases; nucleotides outside the gene matches: 17. In DNA form, the CDR3 reads TGTGCCTGTGACTCTATAGAAGTGGGGGATTCCCCGTACACCGATAAACTCATCTTT. It encodes CACDSIEVGDSPYTDKLIF.

Of note for this clone: A read error likely explains why the TCRdb protein, taken from a much larger clone, differs from this DNA's translation at residue 8; the protein shown is translated from the DNA. The chain recombines TRDV2 with TRDJ1, with D possibly matching TRDD3 (5 bases). The CDR3 contains 17 residues. V shed 0 bases and J shed 0 bases, with 16 bases lying between them. The germline V gene has CDR1 GEAIGNYY and CDR2 EKD. Here the CDR3 DNA reads TGTGCCTGTGACACCGTCTGGGAGAACGAGTACACCGATAAACTCATCTTT. Its protein is CACDTVWENEYTDKLIF.

This clone was picked up a small number of times. This DNA's translation and the protein TCRdb lists, from a much larger clone, do not match at residue 17, likely due to a read error; the protein shown is translated from the DNA. The DNA for the CDR3 is TGTGCCTGTGACACGTTATTTTCCTCCTATACTGGGGGATACAAACCTGATAAACTCATCTTT. Translating gives CACDTLFSSYTGGYKPDKLIF. The chain uses TRDV2 and TRDJ1; 12 positions match TRDD3. Germline V gene sequence: CDR1 GEAIGNYY, CDR2 EKD. The CDR3 extends over 21 amino acids. V trimming: 1 base; J trimming: 5 bases; junction bases outside the gene matches: 22.

About this clone itself: The amino acid sequence in TCRdb belongs to a much larger clone and departs from this DNA's translation at residue 10, likely a sequencing read error; the sequence shown is translated from the DNA. The CDR3 DNA reads as TGTGCCTGTGACACCGTTGGACGGACCCTCCAGAATAAACTCATCTTT. The encoded protein is CACDTVGRTLQNKLIF. The chain uses TRDV2 and TRDJ1, with D unresolved. Germline values: CDR1 GEAIGNYY, CDR2 EKD. There are 16 residues in the CDR3. Trimming pared 0 bases from V and 6 bases from J, leaving 19 bases between.

This clone appeared a few times. TCRdb's entry gives the protein of a much larger clone, which mismatches this DNA's translation at residue 13, likely from a read error; the protein reported here is translated from the DNA. The chain combines TRDV2 with TRDJ3, with 7 bases that match TRDD3. Per germline, CDR1 GEAIGNYY and CDR2 EKD. Trimming removed 2 bases from V and 2 bases from J; junction bases left unmatched: 17. CDR3 length: 21 residues. The CDR3 is CACDRAHAGGLSPWDTRQMFF. The CDR3 nucleotides read TGTGCCTGTGACAGGGCCCATGCTGGGGGCCTGAGCCCCTGGGACACCCGACAGATGTTTTTC.

Notes on this clone: This sequence is one base from a far larger clone and is likely a read error. The genes are TRDV2 and TRDJ2, with TRDD3 identical over 10 bases. V dropped 1 base and J dropped 3; count of bases not matched to a gene: 22. The CDR3 runs to 22 residues. From germline, CDR1 is GEAIGNYY and CDR2 EKD. The CDR3 sequence is CACDTIPTSTGGSNRVTAQLFF. CDR3 nucleotides: TGTGCCTGTGACACTATTCCTACAAGTACTGGGGGATCCAACCGGGTGACAGCACAACTCTTCTTT.

This clone appeared once. The CDR3 nucleotides are TGTGCCTGTGACATGGTACTGGGGGATACCCGCGTCGTCGGCGATAAACTCATCTTT. Translating it yields CACDMVLGDTRVVGDKLIF. This chain links TRDV2 with TRDJ1; 12 positions match TRDD3. CDR1 and CDR2 (germline): GEAIGNYY, EKD. CDR3 length equals 19 residues. V gave up 2 bases and J gave up 4 bases; unmatched junction bases: 16.

V and J are TRDV2 and TRDJ2; 10 bases map to TRDD3. This CDR3 is 18 amino acids long. V was clipped by 0 bases and J by 8 bases; unmatched bases: 14. The germline V gene has CDR1 GEAIGNYY and CDR2 EKD. The CDR3 DNA reads as TGTGCCTGTGACACCGTGAGGACTGGGGGATCCCGCTCCGCACAACTCTTCTTT. Translated, it gives CACDTVRTGGSRSAQLFF.

Remarks on this clone: Since a much larger clone is just one base distant, this may be a read error. V usage is TRDV2 and J usage is TRDJ1; 8 bases align to TRDD3. V lost 3 bases and J lost 0; bases outside the gene matches: 5. The CDR3 loop spans 15 amino acids. CDR1 is GEAIGNYY and CDR2 is EKD in the germline V gene. CDR3 protein: CACDSLLGDTDKLIF. CDR3 nucleotide sequence: TGTGCCTGTGACTCTTTACTGGGGGACACCGATAAACTCATCTTT.